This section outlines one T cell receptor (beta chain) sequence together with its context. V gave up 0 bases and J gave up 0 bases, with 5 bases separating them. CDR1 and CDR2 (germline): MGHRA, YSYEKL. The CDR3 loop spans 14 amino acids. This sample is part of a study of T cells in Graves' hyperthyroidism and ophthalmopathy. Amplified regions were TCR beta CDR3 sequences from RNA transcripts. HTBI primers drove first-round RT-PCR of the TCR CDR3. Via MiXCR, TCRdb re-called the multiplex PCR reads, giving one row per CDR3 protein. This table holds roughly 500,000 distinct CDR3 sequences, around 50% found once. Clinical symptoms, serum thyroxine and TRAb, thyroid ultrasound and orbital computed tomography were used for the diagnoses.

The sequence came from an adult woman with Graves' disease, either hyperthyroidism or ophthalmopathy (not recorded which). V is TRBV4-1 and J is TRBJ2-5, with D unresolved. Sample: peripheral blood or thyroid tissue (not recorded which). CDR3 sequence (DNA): TGCGCCAGCAGCCAAGATCCGGACCAAGAGACCCAGTACTTC. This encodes CASSQDPDQETQYF.